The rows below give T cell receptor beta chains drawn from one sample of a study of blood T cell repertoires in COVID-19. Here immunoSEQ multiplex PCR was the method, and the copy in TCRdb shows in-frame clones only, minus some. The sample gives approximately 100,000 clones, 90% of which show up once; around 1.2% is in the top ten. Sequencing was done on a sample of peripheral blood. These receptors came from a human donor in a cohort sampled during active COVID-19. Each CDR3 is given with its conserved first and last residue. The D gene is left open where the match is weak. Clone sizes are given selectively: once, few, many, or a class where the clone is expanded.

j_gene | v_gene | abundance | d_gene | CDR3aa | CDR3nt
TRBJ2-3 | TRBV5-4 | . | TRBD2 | CASSYRDYNRPGDTQYF | TGTGCCAGCAGCTACCGGGACTACAATCGACCGGGGGATACGCAGTATTTT
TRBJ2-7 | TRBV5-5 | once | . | CASSHQWGQSYEQYF | TGTGCCAGCAGCCATCAATGGGGACAATCCTACGAGCAGTACTTC
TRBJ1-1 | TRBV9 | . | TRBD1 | CASSGPGQLNTEAFF | TGTGCCAGCAGCGGGCCGGGACAGCTGAACACTGAAGCTTTCTTT
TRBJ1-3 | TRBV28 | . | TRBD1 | CASSLTGVFGNTIYF | TGTGCCAGCAGTTTGACAGGGGTGTTTGGAAACACCATATATTTT
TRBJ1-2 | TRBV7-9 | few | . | CASSFPGSATNYGYTF | TGTGCCAGCAGCTTCCCTGGGAGTGCGACTAACTATGGCTACACCTTC
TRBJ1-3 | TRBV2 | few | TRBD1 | CASRGDRESGNTIYF | TGTGCCAGCAGGGGGGACAGGGAATCAGGAAACACCATATATTTT
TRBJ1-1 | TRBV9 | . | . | CASSVGGALNTEAFF | TGTGCCAGCAGCGTAGGCGGGGCCCTGAACACTGAAGCTTTCTTT
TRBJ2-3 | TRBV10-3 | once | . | CAISSGARDTQYF | TGTGCCATCAGTTCAGGGGCTCGCGATACGCAGTATTTT
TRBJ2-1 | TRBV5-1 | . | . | CASSLQVGNEQFF | TGCGCCAGCAGCTTGCAGGTTGGGAATGAGCAGTTCTTC
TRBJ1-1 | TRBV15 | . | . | CATSRGFRETEAFF | TGTGCCACCAGCAGAGGTTTTCGGGAGACTGAAGCTTTCTTT
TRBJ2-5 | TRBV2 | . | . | CASLPREETQYF | TGTGCCAGCCTGCCCAGGGAAGAGACCCAGTACTTC
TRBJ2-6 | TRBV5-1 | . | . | CASSLAPGANVLTF | TGCGCCAGCAGTCTGGCCCCTGGGGCCAACGTCCTGACTTTC
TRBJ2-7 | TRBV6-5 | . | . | CASSYFGQQDEQYF | TGTGCCAGCAGTTACTTCGGACAGCAAGACGAGCAGTACTTC
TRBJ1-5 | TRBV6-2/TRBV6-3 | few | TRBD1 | CASSTGTGPYSNQPQHF | TGTGCCAGCAGCACCGGGACAGGGCCTTATAGCAATCAGCCCCAGCATTTT
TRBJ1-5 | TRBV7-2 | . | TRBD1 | CASSRDRQQPQHF | TGTGCCAGCAGCCGGGACAGGCAGCAGCCCCAGCATTTT
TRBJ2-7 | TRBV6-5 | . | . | CASSRSTDYEQYF | TGTGCCAGCAGCCGCTCGACAGACTACGAGCAGTACTTC
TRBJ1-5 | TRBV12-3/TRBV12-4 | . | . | CASSLGPMRPQHF | TGTGCCAGCAGCCTCGGTCCGATGAGGCCCCAGCATTTT
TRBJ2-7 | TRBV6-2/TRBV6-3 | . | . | CASSTLAGSPSYEQYF | TGTGCCAGCAGTACCCTGGCCGGGTCTCCATCCTACGAGCAGTACTTC
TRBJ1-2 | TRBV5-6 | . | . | CASSPRGAGGSGYTF | TGTGCCAGCAGCCCCCGGGGGGCCGGGGGTTCCGGCTACACCTTC
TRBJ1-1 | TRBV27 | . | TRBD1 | CASSRTGGKTEAFF | TGTGCCAGCAGTCGCACAGGGGGAAAGACTGAAGCTTTCTTT
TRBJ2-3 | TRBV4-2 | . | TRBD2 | CASSPGLVRGTDTQYF | TGTGCCAGCAGCCCAGGACTAGTTCGAGGCACAGATACGCAGTATTTT
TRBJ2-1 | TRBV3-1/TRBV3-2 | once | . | CASSPGTPSSYNEQFF | TGTGCCAGCAGCCCCGGGACTCCGAGCTCCTACAATGAGCAGTTCTTC
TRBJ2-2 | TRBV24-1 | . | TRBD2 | CATSDFTTSRAGGGAGELFF | TGTGCCACCAGTGATTTCACAACTTCGCGGGCGGGGGGGGGCGCCGGGGAGCTGTTTTTT
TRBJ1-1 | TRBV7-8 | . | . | CASSRAREGEAFF | TGTGCCAGCAGCCGTGCCAGGGAGGGTGAAGCTTTCTTT
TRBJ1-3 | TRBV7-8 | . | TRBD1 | CASSLYGQGAKGNTIYF | TGTGCCAGCAGCCTTTACGGACAGGGGGCGAAAGGAAACACCATATATTTT
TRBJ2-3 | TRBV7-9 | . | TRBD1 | CASSRLLPGQKVDTQYF | TGTGCCAGCAGCCGACTTCTCCCGGGACAGAAGGTAGATACGCAGTATTTT
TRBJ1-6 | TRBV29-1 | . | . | CSVSETSAPNSPLHF | TGCAGCGTTTCCGAGACATCTGCCCCTAATTCACCCCTCCACTTT
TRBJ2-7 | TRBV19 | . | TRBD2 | CASSILTSGPEGRPYEQYF | TGTGCCAGTAGTATACTGACTAGCGGGCCCGAAGGCCGTCCCTACGAGCAGTACTTC
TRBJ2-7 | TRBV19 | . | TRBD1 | CASSMSGTGALRYF | TGTGCCAGTAGTATGTCCGGGACAGGGGCGCTGAGGTACTTC
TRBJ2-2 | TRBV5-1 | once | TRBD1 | CASSRVPGQGLVGTGELFF | TGCGCCAGCAGCCGAGTCCCGGGACAGGGATTAGTGGGCACCGGGGAGCTGTTTTTT
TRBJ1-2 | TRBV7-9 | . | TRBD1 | CASSRQGIYGYTF | TGTGCCAGCAGCCGACAGGGGATCTATGGCTACACCTTC
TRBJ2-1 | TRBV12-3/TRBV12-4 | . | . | CASSLGISNEQFF | TGTGCCAGCAGTCTCGGGATTTCTAATGAGCAGTTCTTC
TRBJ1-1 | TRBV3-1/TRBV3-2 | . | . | CASSRLEGNTEAFF | TGTGCCAGCAGTCGCCTTGAGGGGAACACTGAAGCTTTCTTT
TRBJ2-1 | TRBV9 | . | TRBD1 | CASSARSGTEYNEQFF | TGTGCCAGCAGCGCACGGTCCGGGACAGAATACAATGAGCAGTTCTTC
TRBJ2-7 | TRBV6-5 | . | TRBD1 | CASSPGTGLFEQYF | TGTGCCAGCAGTCCTGGGACAGGTCTTTTCGAGCAGTACTTC
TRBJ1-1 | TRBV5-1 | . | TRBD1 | CASSGGTGGWGTEAFF | TGCGCCAGCAGCGGAGGGACAGGGGGATGGGGCACTGAAGCTTTCTTT
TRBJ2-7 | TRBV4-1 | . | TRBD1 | CASSPTPGQGYEQYF | TGCGCCAGCAGCCCAACTCCGGGACAGGGTTACGAGCAGTACTTC
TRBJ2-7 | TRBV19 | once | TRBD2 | CASSLAGGTYEQYF | TGTGCCAGTAGCCTAGCGGGAGGAACCTACGAGCAGTACTTC
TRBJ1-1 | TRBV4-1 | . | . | CASSPVPLRPGGAFF | TGCGCCAGCAGCCCGGTCCCCCTTCGACCTGGCGGAGCTTTCTTT
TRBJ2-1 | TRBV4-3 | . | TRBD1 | CASSQRGQSGHNEQFF | TGCGCCAGCAGCCAAAGGGGACAGTCGGGGCACAATGAGCAGTTCTTC
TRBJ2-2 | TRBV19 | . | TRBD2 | CASIPRGLAGDTGELFF | TGTGCCAGTATACCAAGGGGACTAGCGGGAGACACCGGGGAGCTGTTTTTT
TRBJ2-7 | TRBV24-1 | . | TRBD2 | CATPPSGRAPYEQYF | TGTGCCACCCCCCCGAGCGGGAGGGCCCCCTACGAGCAGTACTTC
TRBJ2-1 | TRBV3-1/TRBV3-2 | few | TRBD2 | CASSRGLAGHNEQFF | TGTGCCAGCAGCCGGGGACTAGCGGGCCACAATGAGCAGTTCTTC
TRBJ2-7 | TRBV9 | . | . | CASSADLPGGEQYF | TGTGCCAGCAGCGCGGACCTGCCCGGAGGCGAGCAGTACTTC
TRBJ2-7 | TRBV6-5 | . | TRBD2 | CASTDFGRGYEQYF | TGTGCCAGCACCGACTTCGGGCGGGGGTACGAGCAGTACTTC
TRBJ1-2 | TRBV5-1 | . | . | CASSLGQWGVDYGYTF | TGCGCCAGCAGTCTCGGACAGTGGGGTGTTGACTATGGCTACACCTTC
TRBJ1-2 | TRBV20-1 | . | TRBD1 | CSARGQEESYTF | TGCAGTGCTCGTGGACAGGAGGAAAGCTACACCTTC
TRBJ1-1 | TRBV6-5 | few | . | CASSYQGSYTEAFF | TGTGCCAGCAGTTACCAGGGATCGTACACTGAAGCTTTCTTT
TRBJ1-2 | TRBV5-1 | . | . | CASSWIAGGYTF | TGCGCCAGCAGCTGGATTGCCGGGGGCTACACCTTC
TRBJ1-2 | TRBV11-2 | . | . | CASSTRDPINYGYTF | TGTGCCAGCAGCACGCGGGACCCTATAAACTATGGCTACACCTTC
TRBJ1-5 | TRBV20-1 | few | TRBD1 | CSASYGGQYSNQPQHF | TGCAGTGCTAGTTATGGGGGACAGTATAGCAATCAGCCCCAGCATTTT